This T cell receptor beta chain is from a study of shared clonotypes between healthy human individuals. Data came from immunoSEQ multiplex PCR; TCRdb stores just in-frame clones and leaves some out. The table has 2 million to 3 million clones, 80% to 95% seen once; the top ten hold more than 0.35%. The CDR3 sequence is 11 residues long. Germline V gene sequence: CDR1 DFQATT, CDR2 SNEGSKA (reference sequence). V was pared by 3 bases and J by 3 bases, with 6 bases between. The V and J genes are TRBV20-1 and TRBJ2-7; no reliable D call. The sample comprised naive CD4+ T cells from PBMCs. As for subset: CD45RA+ positively selected. The origin of this receptor is a young man in good health. Some clones in this sample may be carry-over from other donors' samples. CDR3 sequence: CSARDYYEQYF. The CDR3 DNA follows: TGCAGTGCTAGGGATTACTACGAGCAGTACTTC.